Presented here are 19 T cell receptor beta chains from one specimen sequenced in a study of cytomegalovirus exposure and HLA in healthy donors. This PCR relied on a set of 60 Vbeta primers and 13 Jbeta primers. Clones were sequenced by immunoSEQ multiplex PCR, and TCRdb holds only the in-frame ones, with some missing. This sample has about 150,000 clones, with 77% found just once. The sample was PBMCs. The receptors were gathered from a male donor in good health and CMV-seronegative.

The CDR3 DNA is TGCGCCAGCAGCTTAGTGAGAGTAGAGGCTACAACCTACGAGCAGTACTTC. It translates to CASSLVRVEATTYEQYF. The chain uses TRBV5-1 and TRBJ2-7; no clear D. V lost 2 bases and J 2 bases, leaving 20 bases between the germline ends. The CDR3 runs to 17 residues. Germline V CDR1 and CDR2: SGHRS, YFSETQ.

The CDR3 spells CASSLGDRASAFF. CDR3 DNA sequence: TGTGCCAGCAGCCTGGGGGACAGGGCCTCAGCTTTCTTT. The rearrangement uses TRBV6-5 and TRBJ1-1, with 9 bases lining up with TRBD1. This CDR3 has 13 residues. Trimming removed 6 bases from V and 10 bases from J; junction bases left unmatched: 9. Germline V gene sequence: CDR1 MNHEY, CDR2 SVGAGI.

This clone is a singleton in its sample. The CDR3 protein is CASSIARGPINSPLHF. The CDR3 DNA is TGTGCCAGTAGTATTGCCAGGGGGCCAATTAATTCACCCCTCCACTTT. The J gene is TRBJ1-6, the V gene TRBV19; 8 positions agree with TRBD1. V was clipped by 3 bases and J by 6 bases; unmatched bases: 7. The CDR3 is 16 residues long. Germline V gives CDR1 LNHDA, CDR2 SQIVND (reference sequence).

The chain carries TRBV10-3 and TRBJ1-1, with D perhaps matching TRBD1 (6 bases). The V gene lost 7 bases and the J gene lost 1 base, with 13 bases spanning the gap. CDR1 and CDR2 from the germline V gene are ENHRY and SYGVKD. The length of the CDR3 is 14 residues. CDR3 loop: CAIKTGTSNTEAFF. In nucleotides, the CDR3 is TGTGCCATCAAGACTGGGACATCGAACACTGAAGCTTTCTTT.

V gene TRBV19 combines with J gene TRBJ2-7, with TRBD2 identical over 9 bases. The CDR3 sequence is 15 residues long. The germline gives CDR1 LNHDA, CDR2 SQIVND (reference sequence). The ends lost 3 bases at V and 5 bases at J; junction bases unmatched: 8. This chain's CDR3 is CASSMYSSGTDEQYF. In DNA, the CDR3 is TGTGCCAGTAGTATGTATTCTAGCGGGACAGACGAGCAGTACTTC.

The CDR3 loop reads CASIGLAGIGELFF. In DNA form, the CDR3 reads TGCGCCAGCATAGGCCTAGCGGGGATCGGGGAGCTGTTTTTT. The gene calls are TRBV5-1 and TRBJ2-2, with 9 bases matching TRBD2. The V and J ends lost 6 bases and 7 bases, in that order; junction bases with no gene match: 7. The CDR3 covers 14 residues. CDR1 and CDR2 from the germline V gene are SGHRS and YFSETQ.

This chain links TRBV6-5 with TRBJ1-2; tentative D call: TRBD1 (6 bases). Germline CDR1 and CDR2: MNHEY and SVGAGI. The CDR3 contains 14 residues. The V and J ends lost 6 bases and 4 bases respectively, with 15 bases between them. The chain's CDR3 is CASRRGGEGYGYTF. The CDR3 DNA reads as TGTGCCAGCAGAAGGGGGGGCGAAGGCTATGGCTACACCTTC.

The J gene is TRBJ1-1, the V gene TRBV6-6; 8 bases are shared with TRBD1. Germline lookup yields CDR1 MNHNY and CDR2 SVGAGI (reference sequence). Unmatched junction bases numbered 4, after V lost 0 bases and J lost 7 bases. This CDR3 has 14 residues. The CDR3 spells CASSYSTDRVEAFF. As DNA, the CDR3 is TGTGCCAGCAGTTACTCAACGGACAGGGTTGAAGCTTTCTTT.

The J gene is TRBJ1-2, the V gene TRBV19; D remains ambiguous. CDR3 size: 14 residues. The germline V gene encodes CDR1 LNHDA and CDR2 SQIVND (reference sequence). Trimming removed 2 bases from V and 5 bases from J, with 12 bases in between. This CDR3 reads CASSIPGEGYGYTF. CDR3 coding DNA: TGTGCCAGTAGTATACCCGGGGAAGGGTATGGCTACACCTTC.

This chain links TRBV15 with TRBJ1-3; no clear D gene. The ends were cut back, 1 base at V and 0 bases at J, with 7 bases in the middle. Looked up from germline, CDR1 is LNHNV and CDR2 is YYDKDF (reference sequence). This CDR3 is built from 15 residues. CDR3 sequence: CATSRAVSSGNTIYF. CDR3 nucleotide sequence: TGTGCCACCAGCAGAGCGGTGAGCTCTGGAAACACCATATATTTT.

V and J are TRBV19 and TRBJ2-3; possibly TRBD2 for D (5 bases). The CDR3 runs 15 residues. V gave up 2 bases and J gave up 4 bases, with 13 bases separating them. Germline V gene lookup returns CDR1 LNHDA and CDR2 SQIVND (reference sequence). The CDR3 loop reads CASSIQYGEPDTQYF. The CDR3 nucleotides are TGTGCCAGTAGTATACAGTACGGGGAACCAGATACGCAGTATTTT.

The rearrangement links TRBV2 to TRBJ2-1; TRBD2 matches 13 bases. CDR3 size: 15 residues. The V and J ends lost 9 bases and 10 bases, in that order; junction bases with no gene match: 12. Germline CDR1 is SNHLY and CDR2 is FYNNEI. The chain's CDR3 is CARETSGGAYGEQFF. CDR3 nucleotide sequence: TGTGCCAGAGAAACTAGCGGGGGGGCCTATGGGGAGCAGTTCTTC.

This chain connects TRBV9 to TRBJ2-5; perhaps TRBD2 as D (6 bases). The CDR3 has 14 amino acids. Trimming left V 2 bases short and J 5 bases short, with 13 bases between. CDR1 is SGDLS, CDR2 YYNGEE, per germline. The CDR3 region is CASSVDGGQETQYF. The CDR3 DNA reads as TGTGCCAGCAGCGTCGACGGGGGTCAGGAGACCCAGTACTTC. Variable domain in full (rest from reference TRBV9 and TRBJ2-5): DSGVTQTPKHLITATGQRVTLRCSPRSGDLSVYWYQQSLDQGLQFLIQYYNGEERAKGNILERFSAQQFPDLHSELNLSSLELGDSALYFCASSVDGGQETQYFGPGTRLLVL.

The chain employs TRBV29-1 and TRBJ1-3, with 8 bases lining up with TRBD1. V shed 6 bases, J shed 1 base, and the junction held 5 bases outside the gene matches. The CDR3 covers 14 residues. CDR1 SQVTM and CDR2 ANQGSEA come from the germline V gene. CDR3 DNA: TGCAGCGTACCCGGACAGGGATCTGGAAACACCATATATTTT. Protein sequence: CSVPGQGSGNTIYF.

The V and J genes are TRBV5-4 and TRBJ2-5; 7 bases agree with TRBD1. This CDR3 is built from 14 residues. Germline CDR1 and CDR2: SGHNT and YYREEE (reference sequence). V lost 3 bases, J lost 2 bases, and 4 bases stayed unmatched. The CDR3 loop reads CASSSRTGQETQYF. The CDR3 DNA reads TGTGCCAGCAGCTCACGGACAGGACAAGAGACCCAGTACTTC.

There are a few counts of this clone. The chain carries TRBV7-6 and TRBJ1-2, with D maybe TRBD1 (6 bases). Germline lookup yields CDR1 SGHVS and CDR2 FNYEAQ. The V end was cut by 5 bases, the J end by 4 bases, with 14 bases between. The CDR3 is made up of 14 amino acids. CDR3 bases: TGTGCCAGCAGCCCCGGAGTGACAGGCTATGGCTACACCTTC. Its protein is CASSPGVTGYGYTF.

J is TRBJ2-1 and V is TRBV2, with D possibly TRBD2 on 7 matching bases. Germline assignment: CDR1 SNHLY and CDR2 FYNNEI. The CDR3 covers 13 residues. The germline V and J ends were trimmed by 7 bases and 8 bases, with 15 bases remaining between them. CDR3 DNA sequence: TGTGCCAGCACCCCTGGGGGGGCGGATGAGCAGTTCTTC. As protein: CASTPGGADEQFF.

This clone was seen more than once but under ten times. J is TRBJ1-4 and V is TRBV5-5, with TRBD1 matching 10 bases. Trimming took 4 bases from V and 4 from J; bases not matched to a gene: 16. The CDR3 runs 19 residues. In germline, CDR1 is SGHKS, CDR2 YYEKEE (reference sequence). DNA of the CDR3: TGTGCCAGCAGCCCGAGACCGGGACAGGGGAGTTCCGGTAATGAAAAACTGTTTTTT. Translating gives CASSPRPGQGSSGNEKLFF.

V and J are TRBV5-6 and TRBJ2-1; TRBD2 agrees at 9 bases. Germline V CDR1 and CDR2: SGHDT, YYEEEE. This CDR3 is 15 amino acids long. The V segment lost 0 bases and the J segment 6 bases; nucleotides outside the gene matches: 4. CDR3 residues: CASSLEGLAFNEQFF. The CDR3 DNA sequence: TGTGCCAGCAGCTTGGAGGGACTAGCTTTCAATGAGCAGTTCTTC.